This T cell receptor beta chain appears in the sequencing data of a study of T-cell memory formation after mild COVID-19. At the level of the study: Clusters were largely donor specific.

To note about this clonotype: Its specificity is not known.

Study-level findings and limits: Contracting clones, day 15 to 85, had balanced CD4/CD8, and later expanders favored CD4+. In pre-infection memory, a portion of responding clones appeared, which suggested that cross-reactive memory joined.

TCR alpha and TCR beta cDNA libraries carrying sample barcodes and UMIs were produced by 5'RACE using constant-segment primers. TCRdb processed the 5' RACE reads anew with MiXCR; each CDR3 protein has one entry. The profile shows nearly 250,000 distinct CDR3 sequences, less than 20% of them singletons. This TCR came from an adult woman who had mild COVID-19 (a few samples of this study predate the infection). Cell type and time point are not known. The material sequenced was PBMCs or a T cell subset sorted from them (not recorded which).

CDR3 in DNA: TGTGCCAGCAGGGGGCGGGAGTGGGCAGATACGCAGTATTTT. Translated, it gives CASRGREWADTQYF. This chain links TRBV27 with TRBJ2-3, with 7 bases aligning to TRBD2. The germline gives CDR1 MNHEY, CDR2 SMNVEV (reference sequence). CDR3 size: 14 residues. The V segment lost 6 bases and the J segment 4 bases; nucleotides outside the gene matches: 7.